This T cell receptor (beta chain) was found in a study of metastatic and nonmetastatic thyroid tumors. Looking at the study overall: For malignant and benign thyroid patients, tumor or nodule tissue and blood were the sources whose repertoires were compared.

The germline CDR1 and CDR2 sequences are MNHNS and SASEGT. CDR3 size: 16 residues. Trimming pared 2 bases from V and 2 bases from J, leaving 16 bases between. No treatment of any kind had been given to any patient before thyroid surgery. TCRdb reprocessed the PCR reads using MiXCR. The profile shows 30,000 to 40,000 clones, approximately 34% of them singletons. This receptor was identified in a female donor with papillary thyroid cancer or a benign thyroid nodule (not recorded which). Some clones in this sample may be carry-over from other donors' samples. Sequencing used tumor tissue. The gene calls are TRBV6-1 and TRBJ2-7, with D possibly matching TRBD2 (5 bases). The CDR3, as DNA: TGTGCCAGCAGTGAATTGGCCGACCAGGAGGCCTACGAGCAGTACTTC. Its protein is CASSELADQEAYEQYF.